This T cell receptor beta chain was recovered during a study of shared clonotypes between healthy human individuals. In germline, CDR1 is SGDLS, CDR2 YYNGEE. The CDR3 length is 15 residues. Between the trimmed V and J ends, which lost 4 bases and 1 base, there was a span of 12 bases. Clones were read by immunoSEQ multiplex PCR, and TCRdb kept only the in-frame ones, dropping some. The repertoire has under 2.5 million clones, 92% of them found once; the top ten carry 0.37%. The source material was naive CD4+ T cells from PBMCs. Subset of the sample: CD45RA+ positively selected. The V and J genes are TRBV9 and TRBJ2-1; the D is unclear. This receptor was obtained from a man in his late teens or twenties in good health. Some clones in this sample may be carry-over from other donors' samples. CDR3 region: CASSPHPESYNEQFF. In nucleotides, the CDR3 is TGTGCCAGCAGCCCGCATCCCGAGTCCTACAATGAGCAGTTCTTC.